A single sample gave rise to the 23 T cell receptor beta chains below, sequenced in a study of blood T cell repertoires in COVID-19. TCRdb keeps only in-frame clones here, not all; method: immunoSEQ multiplex PCR. The table includes roughly 180,000 clones, about 88% detected once. Sequences were obtained from peripheral blood. The receptors derive from a young man with acute or convalescent COVID-19.

The gene calls are TRBV7-8 and TRBJ2-7; 12 nucleotides line up with TRBD2. Germline CDR1 reads SGHVS; CDR2 reads FQNEAQ. After removal of 5 bases from V and 1 base from J, the junction contained 9 bases not matched to a gene. CDR3 length: 17 residues. CDR3 sequence: CASSLLAGGPNSYEQYV. The CDR3 DNA sequence: TGTGCCAGCAGCCTACTAGCGGGGGGCCCCAATTCCTACGAGCAGTACGTC.

CDR3: CASSNRASGQPQHF. In DNA, the CDR3 is TGTGCCAGCAGTAACAGGGCTTCGGGGCAGCCCCAGCATTTT. This chain connects TRBV7-2 to TRBJ1-5; a possible D gene is TRBD1 (6 bases). This CDR3 spans 14 amino acids. Germline values: CDR1 SGHTA, CDR2 FQGNSA. Trimming removed 6 bases at V and 7 bases at J, with 16 bases between.

V and J are TRBV19 and TRBJ1-5; TRBD1 agrees at 7 bases. The CDR3 runs 14 residues. V shed 6 bases and J 6 bases; nucleotides not matched to a gene: 8. CDR1 LNHDA and CDR2 SQIVND come from the germline V gene (reference sequence). The chain's CDR3 is CASSAQGLGQPQHF. CDR3 DNA sequence: TGTGCCAGTAGCGCACAGGGGTTGGGTCAGCCCCAGCATTTT. Variable domain in full (rest from reference TRBV19 and TRBJ1-5): DGGITQSPKYLFRKEGQNVTLSCEQNLNHDAMYWYRQDPGQGLRLIYYSQIVNDFQKGDIAEGYSVSREKKESFPLTVTSAQKNPTAFYLCASSAQGLGQPQHFGDGTRLSIL.

The rearrangement links TRBV18 to TRBJ2-2; TRBD1 matches 7 bases. The V gene end was trimmed by 4 bases and the J gene end by 2 bases; junction bases not matched to a gene: 4. CDR3 length equals 15 residues. Germline V gene sequence: CDR1 KGHSH, CDR2 LQKENI. DNA of the CDR3: TGTGCCAGCTCACGGGACAGCGGTAACACCGGGGAGCTGTTTTTT. Its translation: CASSRDSGNTGELFF.

The J gene is TRBJ1-1, the V gene TRBV19; D is uncertain. The V and J ends lost 8 bases and 1 base respectively, with 11 bases between them. Germline loops: CDR1 LNHDA, CDR2 SQIVND (reference sequence). This CDR3 is 13 amino acids long. In DNA form, the CDR3 reads TGTGCCAGTTCATCCACAAGGAACACTGAAGCTTTCTTT. It yields the protein CASSSTRNTEAFF.

There are a few counts of this clone. This chain uses TRBV28 with TRBJ1-4; 7 bases fit TRBD1. The CDR3 is made up of 16 amino acids. Germline-derived CDR1 and CDR2 are MDHEN and SYDVKM. Unmatched junction bases numbered 12, after V lost 11 bases and J lost 0 bases. The CDR3 sequence is CAATGKGAATNEKLFF. CDR3 DNA sequence: TGTGCCGCCACGGGCAAGGGGGCAGCAACTAATGAAAAACTGTTTTTT.

The V and J genes are TRBV27 and TRBJ2-7, with D maybe TRBD1 (6 bases). Trimming left V 5 bases short and J 3 bases short, with 14 bases between. This CDR3 is built from 14 residues. The germline V gene encodes CDR1 MNHEY and CDR2 SMNVEV (reference sequence). The CDR3 spells CASSVTGLDYEQYF. The CDR3 DNA reads TGTGCCAGCAGTGTTACAGGGCTTGACTACGAGCAGTACTTC.

This clone was picked up one time. The chain combines TRBV3-1 (or the pseudogene TRBV3-2) with TRBJ2-3; 7 bases fit TRBD1. This CDR3 comprises 15 residues. V was clipped by 4 bases and J by 3 bases; unmatched bases: 7. Germline V gene data show CDR1 as LGHDT and CDR2 as YNNKEL (reference sequence). In DNA form, the CDR3 reads TGTGCCAGCAGCCCGCGACAGGGAAGGACAGATACGCAGTATTTT. Amino acids: CASSPRQGRTDTQYF.

CDR3 nucleotides: TGTGCCAGTAGTATAGGAAGCGGGTCCGGTAATGAGCAGTTCTTC. Amino acids: CASSIGSGSGNEQFF. The rearrangement joins TRBV19 to TRBJ2-1, with D perhaps TRBD2 (6 bases). The V end was cut by 1 base, the J end by 7 bases, with 14 bases between. This CDR3 is built from 15 residues. Germline CDR1 reads LNHDA; CDR2 reads SQIVND (reference sequence).

This clone occurred many times. J is TRBJ2-7 and V is TRBV20-1, with D possibly TRBD2 on 6 matching bases. Trimming took off 3 bases at V and 1 base at J, with 13 bases between the two ends. Germline assignment: CDR1 DFQATT and CDR2 SNEGSKA (reference sequence). This CDR3 has 14 amino acids. In DNA, the CDR3 is TGCAGTGCTAGTACCGGGACTTCTTCCTACGAGCAGTACTTC. Residues: CSASTGTSSYEQYF.

V is TRBV2 and J is TRBJ1-5, with 8 positions matching TRBD1. With V trimmed by 6 bases and J by 6 bases, 4 bases remained unmatched. Germline CDR1 is SNHLY and CDR2 is FYNNEI. CDR3 length: 13 residues. The DNA for the CDR3 is TGTGCCAGCAGGGACCAGGGGGCTCAGCCCCAGCATTTT. Translation gives CASRDQGAQPQHF.

CDR3 DNA sequence: TGTGCCAGCATGATGGGCCGGACTAACTATGGCTACACCTTC. This codes for CASMMGRTNYGYTF. The chain links TRBV2 to TRBJ1-2; D remains ambiguous. The germline gives CDR1 SNHLY, CDR2 FYNNEI. V was clipped by 7 bases and J by 0 bases, with 12 bases between them. CDR3 length equals 14 residues.

The chain employs TRBV4-2 and TRBJ1-6, with 7 bases aligning to TRBD1. The CDR3 loop spans 14 amino acids. Unmatched junction bases numbered 6, after V lost 6 bases and J lost 7 bases. Germline CDR1 LGHNA, CDR2 YNFKEQ. CDR3 in amino acids: CASSTGAMNSPLHF. CDR3 DNA sequence: TGTGCCAGCAGTACAGGGGCTATGAATTCACCCCTCCACTTT.

This chain joins TRBV24-1 and TRBJ2-1, with D possibly matching TRBD2 (6 bases). This CDR3 is built from 18 residues. V dropped 3 bases and J dropped 4 bases, with 21 bases sitting between them. Germline V gives CDR1 KGHDR, CDR2 SFDVKD. CDR3 coding DNA: TGTGCCACCAGTGATCCTACCCCTTCTAGCGAATCTTACAATGAGCAGTTCTTC. This sequence encodes CATSDPTPSSESYNEQFF.

The chain combines TRBV20-1 with TRBJ1-1; a weak D match, TRBD1 (5 bases). The length of the CDR3 is 11 residues. CDR1 and CDR2 (germline): DFQATT, SNEGSKA (reference sequence). Trimming removed 0 bases at V and 10 bases at J, with 9 bases between. CDR3 amino acids: CSAREEGRAFF. CDR3 DNA: TGCAGTGCTAGAGAGGAGGGGAGAGCTTTCTTT.

The V and J genes are TRBV19 and TRBJ2-1, with a tentative D call TRBD1 (6 bases). The V gene lost 6 bases and the J gene lost 10 bases, with 10 bases spanning the gap. The CDR3 loop spans 11 amino acids. The germline V gene encodes CDR1 LNHDA and CDR2 SQIVND (reference sequence). For the CDR3, the DNA is TGTGCCAGTAGAGGGACAAGAGAGCAGTTCTTC. Protein sequence: CASRGTREQFF. Full variable domain (missing parts from reference TRBV19 and TRBJ2-1): DGGITQSPKYLFRKEGQNVTLSCEQNLNHDAMYWYRQDPGQGLRLIYYSQIVNDFQKGDIAEGYSVSREKKESFPLTVTSAQKNPTAFYLCASRGTREQFFGPGTRLTVL.

The J gene is TRBJ2-6, the V gene TRBV5-8; 9 bases are shared with TRBD1. With 6 bases clipped from V and 1 base from J, the junction kept 8 bases outside the gene matches. In germline, CDR1 is SGHTS, CDR2 YDEGEE. This CDR3 has 17 residues. The CDR3 loop is CASNPGQGRSGANVLTF. The DNA of the CDR3 is TGTGCCAGCAACCCGGGACAGGGCCGATCTGGGGCCAACGTCCTGACTTTC.

The chain carries TRBV19 and TRBJ2-2; tentative D call: TRBD2 (5 bases). V gave up 0 bases and J gave up 7 bases, with 18 bases separating them. Per germline, CDR1 LNHDA and CDR2 SQIVND (reference sequence). The CDR3 covers 17 residues. CDR3 in amino acids: CASSIDRGRTLGGELFF. CDR3 nucleotides: TGTGCCAGTAGTATAGATCGGGGAAGGACTCTGGGCGGGGAGCTGTTTTTT.

The V and J genes are TRBV19 and TRBJ2-7, with TRBD1 matching over 7 bases. The J segment lost 6 bases and the V segment lost 5 bases, leaving 4 bases of the junction unmatched. This CDR3 region has 12 residues. Germline values: CDR1 LNHDA, CDR2 SQIVND (reference sequence). CDR3 DNA: TGTGCCAGTAGTGGTTCAGGGGGCGAGCAGTACTTC. Amino acid sequence: CASSGSGGEQYF.

The chain links TRBV6-5 to TRBJ2-1; 11 bases match TRBD2. The length of the CDR3 is 15 residues. Germline CDR1 reads MNHEY; CDR2 reads SVGAGI. The trim removed 6 bases at V and 4 bases at J, leaving 5 bases unmatched. In DNA, the CDR3 is TGTGCCAGCAGCAAACTAGCGGGGGAGTACAATGAGCAGTTCTTC. Its protein product is CASSKLAGEYNEQFF.

J is TRBJ1-4 and V is TRBV3-1 (or the pseudogene TRBV3-2); tentatively, D is TRBD1 (6 bases). Trimming took off 5 bases at V and 3 bases at J, with 7 bases between the two ends. This CDR3 region has 13 residues. Germline-derived CDR1 and CDR2 are LGHDT and YNNKEL (reference sequence). This CDR3 reads CASSDRPNEKLFF. CDR3 DNA sequence: TGTGCCAGCAGCGACAGGCCTAATGAAAAACTGTTTTTT.

The gene calls are TRBV19 and TRBJ1-2; 8 positions match TRBD1. Germline CDR1 is LNHDA and CDR2 is SQIVND (reference sequence). With V trimmed by 4 bases and J by 7 bases, 5 bases remained unmatched. CDR3 length equals 13 residues. The CDR3 region is CASSTGQGRGYTF. Here the CDR3 DNA reads TGTGCCAGTAGTACCGGACAGGGCCGTGGCTACACCTTC.

The rearrangement links TRBV4-1 to TRBJ1-5, with 7 bases fitting TRBD1. V shed 2 bases and J 7 bases; nucleotides not matched to a gene: 8. The CDR3 spans 15 residues. CDR1 is MGHRA and CDR2 is YSYEKL in the germline V gene. In DNA, the CDR3 is TGCGCCAGCAGCCAAACGACAGGGAGTGGACAGCCCCAGCATTTT. Protein: CASSQTTGSGQPQHF.